These 23 T cell receptor beta chains were all obtained from the same sample, sequenced in a study of regulatory T cells in long-lasting Graves disease. Libraries of TCR beta came from iRepertoire HTBI primers plus Arm-PCR of CDR3 regions. TCRdb used MiXCR to reprocess the multiplex PCR reads, holding one entry per CDR3 protein. The sample records more than 300,000 distinct CDR3 sequences, 12% being singletons. Time point here: newly diagnosed GD, antithyroid drugs for less than 3 months. With RNA extracted from PBMCs as input, the TCR library was made. These sequences were also reported in another study, on T cells in Graves' hyperthyroidism and ophthalmopathy.

The sequences come from peripheral blood mononuclear cells (PBMCs), collected at new diagnosis, from a patient treated with antithyroid drugs. The source is a woman in her late teens or twenties with Graves disease.

This clonotype has at least ten counts. The chain recombines TRBV6-1 with TRBJ2-1; 9 bases fit TRBD2. V gave up 6 bases and J gave up 0 bases; unmatched junction bases: 15. The CDR3 has 19 residues. Germline CDR1 reads MNHNS; CDR2 reads SASEGT. The CDR3: CASSTRRLADPHSYNEQFF. CDR3 sequence (DNA): TGTGCCAGCAGCACCAGGCGACTAGCGGACCCTCACTCCTACAATGAGCAGTTCTTC.

This clonotype has a count of ten or more. This sequence joins TRBV7-8 and TRBJ2-1; 8 bases align to TRBD2. The CDR3 sequence is 17 residues long. The germline V gene has CDR1 SGHVS and CDR2 FQNEAQ. Germline trimming cut 5 bases from V and 4 bases from J; bases unmatched to any gene: 13. Here the CDR3 reads CASSPGGAGEVYNEQFF. The DNA for the CDR3 is TGTGCCAGCAGCCCGGGAGGGGCGGGGGAGGTGTACAATGAGCAGTTCTTC.

This clonotype occurred a few times. This chain joins TRBV20-1 and TRBJ2-5; 11 bases line up with TRBD2. After removal of 6 bases from V and 3 bases from J, the junction contained 6 bases not matched to a gene. CDR3 size: 14 residues. CDR1 and CDR2 (germline): DFQATT, SNEGSKA (reference sequence). Here the CDR3 DNA reads TGCAGTGCCAGTACTAGCGGGGGTAAAGAGACCCAGTACTTC. This codes for CSASTSGGKETQYF.

This clonotype was seen ten or more times. The genes are TRBV20-1 and TRBJ2-5; TRBD2 matches 8 bases. In germline, CDR1 is DFQATT, CDR2 SNEGSKA (reference sequence). V lost 0 bases, J lost 4 bases, and 10 bases stayed unmatched. This CDR3 is 16 amino acids long. CDR3 in amino acids: CSARDSSGWHGETQYF. DNA for the CDR3: TGCAGTGCTAGAGACTCTAGCGGGTGGCACGGAGAGACCCAGTACTTC.

This clonotype was picked up many times. The V and J genes are TRBV28 and TRBJ2-2; TRBD1 might be the D (5 bases). Germline V gene data show CDR1 as MDHEN and CDR2 as SYDVKM. This CDR3 has 13 amino acids. CDR3 region: CKSSRVNTGELFF. The DNA for the CDR3 is TGTAAGTCGTCCAGGGTGAACACCGGGGAGCTGTTTTTT. The complete variable domain, with remaining parts taken from reference TRBV28 and TRBJ2-2, reads DVKVTQSSRYLVKRTGEKVFLECVQDMDHENMFWYRQDPGLGLRLIYFSYDVKMKEKGDIPEGYSVSREKKERFSLILESASTNQTSMYLCKSSRVNTGELFFGEGSRLTVL.

This clonotype was seen more than once but under ten times. A read error may account for a junction end that differs from germline. V and J are TRBV13 and TRBJ2-5, with D possibly TRBD2 on 5 matching bases. This CDR3 contains 15 residues. From germline, CDR1 is PRHDT and CDR2 FYEKMQ (reference sequence). The CDR3 DNA follows: TGTGCCAGCAGTTTACGGGGAGCGTACCAAGAGACCCGGTACTTC. This codes for CASSLRGAYQETRYF. Variable domain in full (rest from reference TRBV13 and TRBJ2-5): AAGVIQSPRHLIKEKRETATLKCYPIPRHDTVYWYQQGPGQDPQFLISFYEKMQSDKGSIPDRFSAQQFSDYHSELNMSSLELGDSALYFCASSLRGAYQETRYFGPGTRLLVL.

This clonotype was seen at least ten times. The rearrangement joins TRBV18 to TRBJ2-5; D call uncertain. The CDR3 contains 16 residues. V was clipped by 0 bases and J by 7 bases, with 18 bases between them. Per germline, CDR1 KGHSH and CDR2 LQKENI. The CDR3 protein is CASSPPTETFFGTQYF. Here the CDR3 DNA reads TGTGCCAGCTCACCACCTACAGAAACGTTCTTTGGGACCCAGTACTTC.

This clonotype was found many times. The gene calls are TRBV19 and TRBJ2-5, with D uncertain. V was pared by 5 bases and J by 0 bases, with 7 bases between. The CDR3 contains 13 residues. The germline V gene has CDR1 LNHDA and CDR2 SQIVND (reference sequence). The CDR3 is CASSDSNQETQYF. The CDR3 nucleotides are TGTGCCAGTAGTGACTCAAACCAAGAGACCCAGTACTTC. Full variable domain (outside the CDR3, taken from reference TRBV19 and TRBJ2-5): DGGITQSPKYLFRKEGQNVTLSCEQNLNHDAMYWYRQDPGQGLRLIYYSQIVNDFQKGDIAEGYSVSREKKESFPLTVTSAQKNPTAFYLCASSDSNQETQYFGPGTRLLVL.

This clonotype occurred many times. This chain joins TRBV12-3 or TRBV12-4 and TRBJ2-1, with D perhaps TRBD1 or TRBD2 (6 bases each). Trimming took 5 bases from V and 6 from J, leaving 17 bases between them. This CDR3 has 15 residues. The CDR3 region has the DNA TGTGCCAGCAGTCACGGGGGCAGCTTCTCCAATGAGCAGTTCTTC. This sequence encodes CASSHGGSFSNEQFF.

The rearrangement links TRBV29-1 to TRBJ2-7, with 8 bases lining up with TRBD2. Per the germline V gene, CDR1 is SQVTM and CDR2 is ANQGSEA. The CDR3 has 15 residues. Trimming cost V 0 bases and J 3 bases; bases outside gene matches: 7. CDR3 loop: CSVEDPRGGDYEQYF. DNA for the CDR3: TGCAGCGTTGAAGACCCTCGGGGGGGCGACTACGAGCAGTACTTC.

Many counts were recorded for this clonotype. One end of the junction does not line up with germline, which may come from a read error. V usage is TRBV7-3 and J usage is TRBJ2-7; 8 bases are a match to TRBD2. The CDR3 is 13 residues long. The germline CDR1 and CDR2 sequences are SGHTA and FQGTGA. The CDR3 DNA reads TGTGCCAGCAGCTTATCGGGTAGCGGGGAGCTGTACTTC. This encodes CASSLSGSGELYF. Variable domain in full (rest from reference TRBV7-3 and TRBJ2-7): GAGVSQTPSNKVTEKGKYVELRCDPISGHTALYWYRQSLGQGPEFLIYFQGTGAADDSGLPNDRFFAVRPEGSVSTLKIQRTERGDSAVYLCASSLSGSGELYFGPGTRLTVT.

This clonotype was picked up many times. Germline is not matched at one junction end, which may reflect a read error. This sequence joins TRBV12-3 or TRBV12-4 and TRBJ1-2, with no clear D. CDR3 length: 15 residues. CDR3 nucleotides: TGTGCCAGCGGTTTAAGGAGGGTTCATGACTATGGCTACACCTTC. As protein: CASGLRRVHDYGYTF.

This clonotype has at least ten counts. The V gene is TRBV29-1, the J gene TRBJ2-5; TRBD2 matches 9 bases. The CDR3 consists of 17 residues. Per germline, CDR1 SQVTM and CDR2 ANQGSEA. The V gene end was trimmed by 2 bases and the J gene end by 5 bases; junction bases not matched to a gene: 15. The CDR3 nucleotides are TGCAGCGTTGAAAGCGGAGCGGGGGGTGATTTATTGGAGACCCAGTACTTC. It encodes CSVESGAGGDLLETQYF. Full variable domain (rest looked up from reference TRBV29-1 and TRBJ2-5): SAVISQKPSRDICQRGTSLTIQCQVDSQVTMMFWYRQQPGQSLTLIATANQGSEATYESGFVIDKFPISRPNLTFSTLTVSNMSPEDSSIYLCSVESGAGGDLLETQYFGPGTRLLVL.

V and J are TRBV4-1 and TRBJ2-1; 7 nucleotides agree with TRBD2. The length of the CDR3 is 17 residues. The V gene end was trimmed by 1 base and the J gene end by 4 bases; junction bases not matched to a gene: 10. CDR1 is MGHRA and CDR2 is YSYEKL in the germline V gene. The CDR3 here is CASSQGKAGPGYNEQFF. The CDR3 nucleotides are TGCGCCAGCAGCCAAGGGAAAGCGGGACCGGGGTACAATGAGCAGTTCTTC.

This clonotype was observed a handful of times. The rearrangement joins TRBV11-1 to TRBJ1-2; possible D gene TRBD1, 6 bases. CDR1 and CDR2 from the germline V gene are SGHAT and FQDESV (reference sequence). V was trimmed by 3 bases and J by 5 bases, leaving 22 bases between them. This CDR3 contains 17 residues. CDR3 residues: CASSLSRSYGGWYGYTF. The CDR3 bases are TGTGCCAGCAGCTTGAGCCGGTCGTATGGGGGCTGGTATGGCTACACCTTC.

Ten or more counts support this clonotype. The chain employs TRBV6-2 or TRBV6-3 and TRBJ2-1; 10 nucleotides agree with TRBD2. Germline CDR1 MNHEY, CDR2 SVGEGT. The J segment lost 3 bases and the V segment lost 5 bases, leaving 4 bases of the junction unmatched. The CDR3 runs 15 residues. This CDR3 reads CASSRGLADYNEQFF. The CDR3 nucleotides are TGTGCCAGCAGTCGTGGACTAGCGGACTACAATGAGCAGTTCTTC.

This clonotype was recorded many times. The genes are TRBV7-2 and TRBJ2-3, with D hard to call. Germline CDR1 SGHTA, CDR2 FQGNSA. The length of the CDR3 is 13 residues. V lost 3 bases and J lost 4, with 8 bases in between. CDR3 protein: CASSFIGADTQYF. In DNA form, the CDR3 reads TGTGCCAGCAGCTTTATAGGTGCAGATACGCAGTATTTT. Complete variable domain (other parts from reference TRBV7-2 and TRBJ2-3): GAGVSQSPSNKVTEKGKDVELRCDPISGHTALYWYRQSLGQGLEFLIYFQGNSAPDKSGLPSDRFSAERTGGSVSTLTIQRTQQEDSAVYLCASSFIGADTQYFGPGTRLTVL.

This clonotype was observed many times. The chain joins TRBV6-2 or TRBV6-3 to TRBJ2-7, with D uncertain. The length of the CDR3 is 13 residues. CDR1 is MNHEY, CDR2 SVGEGT, per germline. Trimming took off 5 bases at V and 6 bases at J, with 14 bases between the two ends. The CDR3 sequence is CASSPSVTREQYV. CDR3 bases: TGTGCCAGCAGTCCCTCCGTTACACGCGAGCAGTACGTC.

Many counts were recorded for this clonotype. The V gene is TRBV2, the J gene TRBJ1-5, with no clear D. V was shortened by 6 bases and J by 7 bases, with 16 bases between the two germline ends. This CDR3 region has 14 residues. The germline CDR1 and CDR2 sequences are SNHLY and FYNNEI. In DNA, the CDR3 is TGTGCCAGCAGGGAAAAAACGACTGGGCAGCCCCAGCATTTT. Its translation: CASREKTTGQPQHF. The full variable domain, completed using reference TRBV2 and TRBJ1-5, is EPEVTQTPSHQVTQMGQEVILRCVPISNHLYFYWYRQILGQKVEFLVSFYNNEISEKSEIFDDQFSVERPDGSNFTLKIRSTKLEDSAMYFCASREKTTGQPQHFGDGTRLSIL.

The chain carries TRBV5-1 and TRBJ2-7; weak D call: TRBD1 (6 bases). The V gene's germline CDR1 is SGHRS and CDR2 YFSETQ. The V and J ends lost 3 bases and 3 bases respectively, with 10 bases between them. CDR3 length equals 13 residues. The CDR3 sequence: CASSSGQIYEQYF. For the CDR3, the DNA is TGCGCCAGCAGCTCGGGACAAATCTACGAGCAGTACTTC.

Ten or more counts support this clonotype. The chain recombines TRBV24-1 with TRBJ1-2, with TRBD1 identical over 10 bases. Germline CDR1 reads KGHDR; CDR2 reads SFDVKD. V shed 7 bases, J shed 3 bases, and the junction held 1 base outside the gene matches. CDR3 length: 13 residues. The CDR3 protein is CATRGTGDYGYTF. The CDR3 DNA is TGTGCCACCAGGGGGACAGGGGACTATGGCTACACCTTC.

There are many counts of this clonotype. This chain joins TRBV12-5 and TRBJ2-3; D possibly matches TRBD1 or TRBD2 (6 bases each). Germline values: CDR1 LGHNT, CDR2 FRNRAP. V was trimmed by 7 bases and J by 2 bases, leaving 10 bases between them. This CDR3 has 13 amino acids. In DNA form, the CDR3 reads TGTGCTAGTGAGGGGGGCCTCACAGATACGCAGTATTTT. The encoded protein is CASEGGLTDTQYF.

This clonotype has just a few counts. V is TRBV6-1 and J is TRBJ2-7, with D perhaps matching TRBD2 (6 bases). Germline V gene lookup returns CDR1 MNHNS and CDR2 SASEGT. CDR3 size: 15 residues. Trimming left V 5 bases short and J 4 bases short, with 18 bases between. The CDR3 loop is CASSRWEAVEYEQYF. Here the CDR3 DNA reads TGTGCCAGCAGTCGTTGGGAGGCGGTGGAGTACGAGCAGTACTTC.